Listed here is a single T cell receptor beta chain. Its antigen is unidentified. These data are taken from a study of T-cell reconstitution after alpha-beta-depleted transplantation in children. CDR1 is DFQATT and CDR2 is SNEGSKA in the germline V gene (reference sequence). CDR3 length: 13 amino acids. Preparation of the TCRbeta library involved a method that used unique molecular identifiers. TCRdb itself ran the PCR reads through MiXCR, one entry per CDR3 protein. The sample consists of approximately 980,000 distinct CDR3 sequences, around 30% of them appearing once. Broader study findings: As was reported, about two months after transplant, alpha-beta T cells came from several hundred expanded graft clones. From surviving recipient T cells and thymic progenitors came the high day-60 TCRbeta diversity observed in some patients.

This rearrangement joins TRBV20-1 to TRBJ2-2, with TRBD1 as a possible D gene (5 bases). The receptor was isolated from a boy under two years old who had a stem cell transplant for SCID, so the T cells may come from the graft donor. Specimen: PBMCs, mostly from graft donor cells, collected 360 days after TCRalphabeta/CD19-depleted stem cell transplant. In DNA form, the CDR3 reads TGCACCGCGACAGAAACCCTCACCGGGGAGCTGTTTTTT. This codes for CTATETLTGELFF.